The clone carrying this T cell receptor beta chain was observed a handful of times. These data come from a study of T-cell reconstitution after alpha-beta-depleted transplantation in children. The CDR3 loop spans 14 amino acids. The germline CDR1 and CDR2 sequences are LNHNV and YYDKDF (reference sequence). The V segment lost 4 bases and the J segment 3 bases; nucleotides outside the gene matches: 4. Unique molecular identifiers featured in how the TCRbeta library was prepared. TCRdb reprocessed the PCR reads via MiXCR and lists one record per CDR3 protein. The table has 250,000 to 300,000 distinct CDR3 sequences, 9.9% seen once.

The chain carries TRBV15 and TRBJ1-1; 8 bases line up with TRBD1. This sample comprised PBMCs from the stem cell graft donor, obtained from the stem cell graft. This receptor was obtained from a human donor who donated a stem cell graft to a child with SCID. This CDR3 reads CATSTRGRDTEAFF. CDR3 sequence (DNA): TGTGCCACCAGCACCAGGGGGCGGGACACTGAAGCTTTCTTT.